The 21 T cell receptor beta chains reported below all come from one sample, sequenced in a study of cytomegalovirus exposure and HLA in healthy donors. Vbeta (60) and Jbeta (13) primers were used in the PCR. This table comes from immunoSEQ multiplex PCR, and its TCRdb copy is limited to in-frame clones, with some not included. The sample carries roughly 120,000 clones, approximately 70% recorded once. Sequencing was done on a sample of PBMCs. The receptors were sampled from a young man in good health and CMV-seropositive.

V gene TRBV18 combines with J gene TRBJ1-2, with TRBD1 matching 10 bases. There are 18 residues in the CDR3. V shed 2 bases, J shed 10 bases, and the junction held 19 bases outside the gene matches. Per the germline V gene, CDR1 is KGHSH and CDR2 is LQKENI. CDR3 sequence (DNA): TGTGCCAGCTCACCAGTTACCAGGGGGCTGACAGGGGGCCTCCACTACACCTTC. The encoded protein is CASSPVTRGLTGGLHYTF.

This clone was counted once. J is TRBJ2-6 and V is TRBV11-2; TRBD2 is a possible D gene (6 bases). Germline V gene data show CDR1 as SGHAT and CDR2 as FQNNGV. Deletions cut 8 bases from V and 1 base from J, with 15 bases between. The CDR3 consists of 16 residues. CDR3 loop: CASRGGYKSGANVLTF. The CDR3 DNA reads as TGTGCCAGCCGGGGAGGATATAAATCTGGGGCCAACGTCCTGACTTTC.

The sample holds a few counts of this clone. The CDR3 nucleotides are TGTGCCAGCAGTTCTAACAGGGCAGGACGAAACACCATATATTTT. Translating it yields CASSSNRAGRNTIYF. The gene calls are TRBV6-5 and TRBJ1-3; TRBD1 might be the D (6 bases). Germline lookup yields CDR1 MNHEY and CDR2 SVGAGI. Trimming stripped 4 bases from V and 5 bases from J, with 15 bases between. CDR3 length equals 15 residues.

The chain employs TRBV5-1 and TRBJ2-7; D is possibly TRBD1 (6 bases). Looked up from germline, CDR1 is SGHRS and CDR2 is YFSETQ. The CDR3 consists of 15 residues. The V and J ends lost 4 bases and 9 bases respectively, with 23 bases between them. This chain's CDR3 is CASSPRRQAQDGQYF. CDR3 bases: TGCGCCAGCAGCCCTAGGCGACAGGCTCAAGACGGGCAGTACTTC. The whole variable domain, filled in from reference TRBV5-1 and TRBJ2-7, reads KAGVTQTPRYLIKTRGQQVTLSCSPISGHRSVSWYQQTPGQGLQFLFEYFSETQRNKGNFPGRFSGRQFSNSRSEMNVSTLELGDSALYLCASSPRRQAQDGQYFGPGTRLTVT.

This clone was observed at least ten times. V gene TRBV4-3 combines with J gene TRBJ2-4, with 8 bases lining up with TRBD2. V lost 0 bases, J lost 11 bases, and 3 bases stayed unmatched. This CDR3 comprises 13 residues. Germline-derived CDR1 and CDR2 are LGHNA and YSLEER. The CDR3 DNA reads as TGCGCCAGCAGCCAAGACGGGAGGGCCGTTCAGTACTTC. Translation gives CASSQDGRAVQYF.

The V call is TRBV7-3, the J call TRBJ1-1; D gene unclear. The CDR3 length is 12 residues. V was clipped by 4 bases and J by 5 bases, with 8 bases between them. The germline V gene encodes CDR1 SGHTA and CDR2 FQGTGA. The CDR3 coding sequence is TGTGCCAGCAGCTCCCGGGGTACTGAAGCTTTCTTT. It specifies CASSSRGTEAFF.

The chain carries TRBV2 and TRBJ1-1; 8 bases map to TRBD1. J gave up 3 bases and V 4 bases, and 4 bases lay outside the gene matches. The CDR3 contains 14 residues. Germline V gene lookup returns CDR1 SNHLY and CDR2 FYNNEI. CDR3 amino acids: CASSAQGAHTEAFF. The CDR3 coding sequence is TGTGCCAGCAGTGCGCAGGGGGCCCACACTGAAGCTTTCTTT. Combining the CDR3 with reference TRBV2 and TRBJ1-1 gives the whole variable domain EPEVTQTPSHQVTQMGQEVILRCVPISNHLYFYWYRQILGQKVEFLVSFYNNEISEKSEIFDDQFSVERPDGSNFTLKIRSTKLEDSAMYFCASSAQGAHTEAFFGQGTRLTVV.

The chain uses TRBV2 and TRBJ1-6, with TRBD1 matching 9 bases. This CDR3 has 15 amino acids. The germline gives CDR1 SNHLY, CDR2 FYNNEI. The V segment lost 8 bases and the J segment 10 bases; nucleotides outside the gene matches: 12. CDR3 sequence reads: CASAIQGATVSPLHF. The CDR3, as DNA: TGTGCCAGCGCTATACAGGGGGCAACGGTATCACCCCTCCACTTT.

This clone came up a few times. The chain uses TRBV18 and TRBJ2-3; 10 nucleotides match TRBD2. V shed 6 bases, J shed 2 bases, and the junction held 5 bases outside the gene matches. This CDR3 has 15 amino acids. Per the germline V gene, CDR1 is KGHSH and CDR2 is LQKENI. CDR3 in amino acids: CASSRLAGVTDTQYF. CDR3 nucleotides: TGTGCCAGCTCGCGACTAGCGGGTGTCACAGATACGCAGTATTTT.

For this clone: The same CDR3 is also encoded by other DNA sequences in this sample. The CDR3 protein is CASSPSTDTQYF. The CDR3, as DNA: TGTGCCAGCAGTCCGAGCACAGATACGCAGTATTTT. The chain joins TRBV11-2 to TRBJ2-3; D is unresolved. V was shortened by 6 bases and J by 0 bases, with 4 bases between the two germline ends. The germline V gene encodes CDR1 SGHAT and CDR2 FQNNGV. This CDR3 is built from 12 residues.

The gene calls are TRBV6-1 and TRBJ2-7; D is possibly TRBD2 (6 bases). Germline values: CDR1 MNHNS, CDR2 SASEGT. CDR3 length equals 15 residues. Deletions cut 2 bases from V and 6 bases from J, with 17 bases between. The CDR3 region is CASSETLRGFGEQYF. The DNA of the CDR3 is TGTGCCAGCAGTGAAACCTTACGGGGGTTCGGCGAGCAGTACTTC.

The chain couples TRBV4-1 to TRBJ1-1; the D is unclear. Germline CDR1 is MGHRA and CDR2 is YSYEKL. Trimming stripped 5 bases from V and 5 bases from J, with 18 bases between. The CDR3 consists of 15 residues. The CDR3 DNA sequence: TGCGCCAGCAGCGCCCCTGGCTTTCCGGGGACTGAAGCTTTCTTT. Protein product: CASSAPGFPGTEAFF.

This clone was counted between two and nine times. DNA for the CDR3: TGCGCCAGCAGCTTGAGGCCGGGATCAGATCAGCCCCAGCATTTT. Translation gives CASSLRPGSDQPQHF. The V call is TRBV5-1, the J call TRBJ1-5; D unclear. Germline V lookup: CDR1 SGHRS, CDR2 YFSETQ. V was cut by 1 base and J by 5 bases, with 13 bases left in between. The CDR3 has 15 residues.

The chain combines TRBV30 with TRBJ2-3; the D is unclear. Germline lookup yields CDR1 GTSNPN and CDR2 SVGIG (reference sequence). The V gene lost 5 bases and the J gene lost 0 bases, with 9 bases spanning the gap. The CDR3 contains 13 residues. In nucleotides, the CDR3 is TGTGCCTGGGTCCTGGCTAGCACAGATACGCAGTATTTT. Translating gives CAWVLASTDTQYF. The entire variable domain, with the rest obtained from reference TRBV30 and TRBJ2-3, is as follows: SQTIHQWPATLVQPVGSPLSLECTVEGTSNPNLYWYRQAAGRGLQLLFYSVGIGQISSEVPQNLSASRPQDRQFILSSKKLLLSDSGFYLCAWVLASTDTQYFGPGTRLTVL.

This clone was recorded a few times. The V gene is TRBV5-1, the J gene TRBJ1-3; D gene uncertain. This CDR3 region has 15 residues. CDR1 and CDR2 (germline): SGHRS, YFSETQ. V was cut by 0 bases and J by 3 bases, with 10 bases left in between. The chain's CDR3 is CASSLGPGNGNTIYF. The CDR3 DNA follows: TGCGCCAGCAGCTTGGGCCCGGGGAATGGAAACACCATATATTTT. Complete variable domain (other parts from reference TRBV5-1 and TRBJ1-3): KAGVTQTPRYLIKTRGQQVTLSCSPISGHRSVSWYQQTPGQGLQFLFEYFSETQRNKGNFPGRFSGRQFSNSRSEMNVSTLELGDSALYLCASSLGPGNGNTIYFGEGSWLTVV.

The chain's CDR3 is CASSLVWDSYQPQHF. CDR3 in DNA: TGTGCCAGCAGTTTAGTCTGGGACAGCTATCAGCCCCAGCATTTT. The V call is TRBV27, the J call TRBJ1-5; 7 bases are a match to TRBD1. The CDR3 spans 15 residues. The germline CDR1 and CDR2 sequences are MNHEY and SMNVEV (reference sequence). Losses at the gene ends were 2 bases for V and 5 bases for J; bases not matched to a gene: 6.

This sequence joins TRBV28 and TRBJ1-5; D not resolved. The CDR3 consists of 14 residues. The V gene lost 3 bases and the J gene lost 4 bases, with 10 bases spanning the gap. Per the germline V gene, CDR1 is MDHEN and CDR2 is SYDVKM. CDR3 in DNA: TGTGCCAGCAGTTTTCGGGAGTATAATCAGCCCCAGCATTTT. Translating gives CASSFREYNQPQHF.

The chain recombines TRBV6-6 with TRBJ2-5; TRBD1 matches 9 bases. Germline V lookup: CDR1 MNHNY, CDR2 SVGAGI (reference sequence). V lost 1 base, J lost 4 bases, and 4 bases stayed unmatched. This CDR3 spans 15 amino acids. The CDR3 nucleotides read TGTGCCAGCAGTTACTGGGACAGGGCTCTAGAGACCCAGTACTTC. Its translation: CASSYWDRALETQYF.

This chain links TRBV6-5 with TRBJ1-1; D possibly corresponds to TRBD1 (5 bases). The ends were cut back, 0 bases at V and 1 base at J, with 9 bases in the middle. CDR1 is MNHEY and CDR2 is SVGAGI in the germline V gene. The CDR3 has 15 residues. Here the CDR3 reads CASSYSIGGNTEAFF. In DNA, the CDR3 is TGTGCCAGCAGTTACTCTATCGGGGGGAACACTGAAGCTTTCTTT.

The rearrangement uses TRBV7-8 and TRBJ1-1; D remains unclear. The CDR3 has 13 residues. Germline lookup yields CDR1 SGHVS and CDR2 FQNEAQ. With 8 bases removed from V and 0 bases from J, the gap between germline ends came to 10 bases. CDR3 DNA: TGTGCCAGCGGCTCCCGTATGAACACTGAAGCTTTCTTT. Translating it yields CASGSRMNTEAFF.

The chain carries TRBV5-1 and TRBJ2-1; D call uncertain. Between the trimmed V and J ends, which lost 2 bases and 10 bases, there was a span of 7 bases. Germline CDR1 SGHRS, CDR2 YFSETQ. The CDR3 has 11 amino acids. The CDR3 is CASSFYGEQFF. The CDR3 nucleotides read TGCGCCAGCAGCTTTTACGGGGAGCAGTTCTTC. Full variable domain (outside the CDR3, taken from reference TRBV5-1 and TRBJ2-1): KAGVTQTPRYLIKTRGQQVTLSCSPISGHRSVSWYQQTPGQGLQFLFEYFSETQRNKGNFPGRFSGRQFSNSRSEMNVSTLELGDSALYLCASSFYGEQFFGPGTRLTVL.